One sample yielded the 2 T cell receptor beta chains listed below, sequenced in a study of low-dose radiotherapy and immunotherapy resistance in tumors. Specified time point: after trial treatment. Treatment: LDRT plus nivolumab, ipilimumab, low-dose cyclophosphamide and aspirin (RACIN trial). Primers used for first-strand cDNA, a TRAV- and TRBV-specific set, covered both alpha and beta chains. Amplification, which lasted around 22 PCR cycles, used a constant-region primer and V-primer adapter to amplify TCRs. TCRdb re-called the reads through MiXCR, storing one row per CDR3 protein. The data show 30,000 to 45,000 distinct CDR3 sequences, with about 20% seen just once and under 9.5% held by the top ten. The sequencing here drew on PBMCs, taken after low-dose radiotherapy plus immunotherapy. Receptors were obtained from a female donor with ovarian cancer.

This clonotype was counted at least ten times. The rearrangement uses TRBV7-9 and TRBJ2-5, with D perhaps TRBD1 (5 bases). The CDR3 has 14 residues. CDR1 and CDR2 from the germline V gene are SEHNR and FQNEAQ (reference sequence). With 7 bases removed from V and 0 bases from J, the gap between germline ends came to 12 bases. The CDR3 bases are TGTGCCAGCACCAACAGCAGGGACCAAGAGACCCAGTACTTC. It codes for CASTNSRDQETQYF.

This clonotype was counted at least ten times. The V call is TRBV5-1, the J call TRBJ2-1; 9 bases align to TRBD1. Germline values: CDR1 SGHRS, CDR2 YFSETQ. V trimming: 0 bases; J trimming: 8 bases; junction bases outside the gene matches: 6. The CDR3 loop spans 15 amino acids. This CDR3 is CASSLGDRGFDEQFF. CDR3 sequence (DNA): TGCGCCAGCAGCTTGGGAGACAGGGGGTTTGATGAGCAGTTCTTC.